This TCR beta chain was captured in a study of T cells in women clearing cervical HPV infection. In the study overall: No precancer developed; the control's incident HPV16 infection cleared within 12 months.

Concerning this clone itself: The antigen is unknown.

Produced via immunoSEQ multiplex PCR; TCRdb's table is partial and in-frame only. The sample data list more than 15,000 clones. HPV was found by MY09/MY11 PCR and dot-blot genotyping. General study points: Richness differences could reflect unmeasured T-cell content per sample.

Source material: blood buffy coat. The origin of this receptor is a woman aged 18 to 75 with a cervical HPV16 infection that either progressed to CIN3+ or cleared (not recorded which).

The CDR3 sequence: CSARGQGHQPQHF. The sequenced CDR3 bases are TGCAGTGCTAGGGGACAGGGCCATCAGCCC. The chain employs TRBV20-1 and TRBJ1-5; 9 nucleotides match TRBD1. The CDR3 end falls 3 residues outside the read, so it is completed with the germline J gene. CDR1 DFQATT and CDR2 SNEGSKA come from the germline V gene (reference sequence). The CDR3 contains 13 residues. Trimming at V came to 3 bases and at J to 5 bases, leaving 2 bases not matched to a gene.